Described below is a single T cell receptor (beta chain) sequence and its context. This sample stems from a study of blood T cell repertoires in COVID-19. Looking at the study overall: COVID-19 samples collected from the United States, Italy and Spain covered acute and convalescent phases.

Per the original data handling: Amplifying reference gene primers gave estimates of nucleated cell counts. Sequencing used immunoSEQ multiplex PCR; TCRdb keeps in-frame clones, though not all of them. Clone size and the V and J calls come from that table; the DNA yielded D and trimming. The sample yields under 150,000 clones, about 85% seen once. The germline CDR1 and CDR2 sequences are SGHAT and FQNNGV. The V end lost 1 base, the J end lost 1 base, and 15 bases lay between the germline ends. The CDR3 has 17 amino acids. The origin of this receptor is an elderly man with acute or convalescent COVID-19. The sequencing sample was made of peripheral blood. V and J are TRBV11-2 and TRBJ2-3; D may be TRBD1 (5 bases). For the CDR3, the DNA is TGTGCCAGCAGCTTAGGGACACCGGGCAGCGGCACAGATACGCAGTATTTT. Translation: CASSLGTPGSGTDTQYF.